Listed here are 29 T cell receptor beta chains from one sample, sequenced in a study of blood T cell repertoires in COVID-19. The method was immunoSEQ multiplex PCR; TCRdb's version includes in-frame clones alone and lacks a portion of them. Of a few hundred thousand clones listed, around 91% were seen once; the top ten hold around a tenth. The material sequenced was PBMCs or T cells enriched from blood (not recorded which). These receptors were taken from a woman between 40 and 55 years old who had recovered from COVID-19.

The V gene is TRBV11-3, the J gene TRBJ2-2; 11 bases align to TRBD2. There are 16 residues in the CDR3. The trim removed 5 bases at V and 2 bases at J, leaving 4 bases unmatched. Germline CDR1 is SGHNT and CDR2 is YENEEA. The CDR3 DNA sequence: TGTGCCAGCAGCATGCTAGCGGGGGGCAACACCGGGGAGCTGTTTTTT. It encodes CASSMLAGGNTGELFF.

The chain has TRBV7-9 and TRBJ2-3; D may be TRBD1 (5 bases). The CDR3 totals 14 residues. Germline CDR1 is SEHNR and CDR2 is FQNEAQ (reference sequence). The V and J ends lost 7 bases and 3 bases respectively, with 14 bases between them. CDR3 bases: TGTGCCAGCACCAGTCCAAGGGGTACAGATACGCAGTATTTT. It yields the protein CASTSPRGTDTQYF.

The chain links TRBV20-1 to TRBJ1-2, with D perhaps matching TRBD1 (6 bases). Per germline, CDR1 DFQATT and CDR2 SNEGSKA (reference sequence). Trimming left V 4 bases short and J 4 bases short, with 7 bases between. This CDR3 region has 11 residues. CDR3 DNA sequence: TGCAGTGCTAAAGGGGGCTATGGCTACACCTTC. It yields the protein CSAKGGYGYTF.

This chain joins TRBV7-2 and TRBJ1-1, with a weak D call TRBD1 (5 bases). The V gene's germline CDR1 is SGHTA and CDR2 FQGNSA. V gave up 5 bases and J gave up 6 bases, with 13 bases separating them. There are 13 residues in the CDR3. The CDR3 loop is CASSLIRGSEAFF. CDR3 nucleotides: TGTGCCAGCAGCCTTATTAGGGGCTCTGAAGCTTTCTTT.

The V and J genes are TRBV28 and TRBJ1-1; D not resolved. This CDR3 is 15 amino acids long. The germline CDR1 and CDR2 sequences are MDHEN and SYDVKM. V shed 1 base and J shed 3 bases, with 12 bases lying between them. CDR3 amino acids: CASSLLQNSDTEAFF. Written as DNA, the CDR3 is TGTGCCAGCAGTTTATTACAGAACTCCGACACTGAAGCTTTCTTT.

In this sample, this clone turned up once. V is TRBV27 and J is TRBJ2-1, with TRBD2 matching over 7 bases. In germline, CDR1 is MNHEY, CDR2 SMNVEV (reference sequence). J was trimmed by 2 bases and V by 2 bases; bases with no gene match: 3. This CDR3 region has 15 residues. CDR3 nucleotide sequence: TGTGCCAGCAGTTTAGAGCGGGATACCTACAATGAGCAGTTCTTC. This translates into CASSLERDTYNEQFF.

This chain joins TRBV19 and TRBJ1-6; D not certain. Germline loops: CDR1 LNHDA, CDR2 SQIVND (reference sequence). V gave up 6 bases and J gave up 6 bases, with 18 bases separating them. This CDR3 has 16 amino acids. The CDR3 DNA sequence: TGTGCCAGTAGCACCCACATCGGGGTACCTAATTCACCCCTCCACTTT. The encoded protein is CASSTHIGVPNSPLHF.

This clone appeared once. The rearrangement uses TRBV7-2 and TRBJ2-2, with 12 positions matching TRBD1. V was clipped by 4 bases and J by 6 bases; unmatched bases: 3. This CDR3 is 15 amino acids long. The germline CDR1 and CDR2 sequences are SGHTA and FQGNSA. The CDR3 region is CASSSRDRGPGELFF. The CDR3, as DNA: TGTGCCAGCAGCTCCCGGGACAGGGGGCCCGGGGAGCTGTTTTTT.

The V and J genes are TRBV9 and TRBJ2-1; D remains unclear. Deletions cut 3 bases from V and 4 bases from J, with 8 bases between. Germline loops: CDR1 SGDLS, CDR2 YYNGEE. The CDR3 runs 13 residues. CDR3 DNA sequence: TGTGCCAGCAGCGGCGAGATTTACAATGAGCAGTTCTTC. As protein: CASSGEIYNEQFF.

This clone has a single count. The chain joins TRBV7-6 to TRBJ2-2; 11 nucleotides match TRBD2. The CDR3 consists of 15 residues. Germline CDR1 is SGHVS and CDR2 is FNYEAQ. V shed 7 bases, J shed 1 base, and the junction held 2 bases outside the gene matches. CDR3 sequence reads: CASKTSGGNTGELFF. The CDR3 coding sequence is TGTGCCAGCAAAACTAGCGGGGGGAACACCGGGGAGCTGTTTTTT.

The chain is built from TRBV6-4 and TRBJ2-1; TRBD2 might be the D (7 bases). Deletions cut 2 bases from V and 8 bases from J, with 10 bases between. There are 13 residues in the CDR3. CDR1 is MRHNA, CDR2 SNTAGT, per germline. CDR3 nucleotide sequence: TGTGCCAGCAGTGACGGGGGGGCGGATGAGCAGTTCTTC. It codes for CASSDGGADEQFF.

The rearrangement joins TRBV10-2 to TRBJ1-1; possible D gene TRBD1, 5 bases. Germline V CDR1 and CDR2: WSHSY, SAAADI. The germline V and J ends were trimmed by 6 bases and 4 bases, with 24 bases remaining between them. The CDR3 extends over 17 amino acids. The chain's CDR3 is CASRETRGSGSGTEAFF. The CDR3 nucleotides read TGCGCCAGCAGGGAAACACGGGGGTCGGGAAGTGGCACTGAAGCTTTCTTT.

This clone was detected once. The chain is built from TRBV24-1 and TRBJ1-2; possibly TRBD1 for D (6 bases). The CDR3 consists of 13 residues. The germline V and J ends were trimmed by 3 bases and 4 bases, with 8 bases remaining between them. Germline V gives CDR1 KGHDR, CDR2 SFDVKD. The CDR3 DNA is TGTGCCACCAGTGATAGACAGGCCTATGGCTACACCTTC. Residues: CATSDRQAYGYTF.

There are a few counts of this clone. V and J are TRBV10-1 and TRBJ2-7; TRBD1 might be the D (5 bases). The CDR3 is 13 amino acids. Germline values: CDR1 WNHNN, CDR2 SYGVQD (reference sequence). Trimming left V 7 bases short and J 5 bases short, with 15 bases between. The DNA for the CDR3 is TGCGCCAGCACACAGGAACCCGGCCACGAGCAGTACTTC. It codes for CASTQEPGHEQYF.

The chain has TRBV14 and TRBJ2-3; 10 nucleotides line up with TRBD2. The CDR3 is made up of 14 amino acids. From germline, CDR1 is SGHDN and CDR2 FVKESK. Trimming cost V 6 bases and J 7 bases; bases outside gene matches: 7. The CDR3 region has the DNA TGTGCCAGCAGTATCCTAGCGGGGGCCCATACGCAGTATTTT. Encoded protein: CASSILAGAHTQYF.

CDR3 residues: CASSQESHAFF. The CDR3 bases are TGTGCCAGCAGCCAAGAGAGTCACGCTTTCTTT. The chain recombines TRBV3-1 (or the pseudogene TRBV3-2) with TRBJ1-1; D is ambiguous. The V end was cut by 0 bases, the J end by 11 bases, with 7 bases between. Germline CDR1 is LGHDT and CDR2 is YNNKEL (reference sequence). The CDR3 totals 11 residues.

This sequence joins TRBV4-1 and TRBJ2-7; D is perhaps TRBD2 (6 bases). V lost 1 base to trimming and J lost 5 bases, with 9 bases between them. This CDR3 has 13 amino acids. Looked up from germline, CDR1 is MGHRA and CDR2 is YSYEKL. DNA for the CDR3: TGCGCCAGCAGCCAAGTTGCTAGCGACGAGCAGTACTTC. Translation: CASSQVASDEQYF.

The V and J genes are TRBV24-1 and TRBJ2-7, with 7 bases identical to TRBD1. CDR3 length: 15 residues. Looked up from germline, CDR1 is KGHDR and CDR2 is SFDVKD. Trimming took 3 bases from V and 5 from J; bases not matched to a gene: 9. The CDR3 sequence is CATSDTGTAKNEQYF. CDR3 DNA: TGTGCCACCAGTGATACCGGGACAGCGAAAAACGAGCAGTACTTC.

The chain links TRBV11-3 to TRBJ1-1, with D unclear. Germline CDR1 is SGHNT and CDR2 is YENEEA. The V gene lost 6 bases and the J gene lost 0 bases, with 8 bases spanning the gap. This CDR3 is built from 13 residues. CDR3 protein: CASRSVLNTEAFF. The DNA for the CDR3 is TGTGCCAGCAGGTCAGTCCTGAACACTGAAGCTTTCTTT.

This clone was detected only once. The V gene is TRBV2, the J gene TRBJ2-7; possible D gene TRBD1, 6 bases. This CDR3 is 15 amino acids long. Trimming cost V 7 bases and J 5 bases, with 21 bases left between them. Germline values: CDR1 SNHLY, CDR2 FYNNEI. CDR3 sequence: CASKGWGRGRHEQYF. The CDR3 DNA is TGTGCCAGCAAGGGCTGGGGCAGGGGTAGACACGAGCAGTACTTC.

This clone was observed a handful of times. The chain uses TRBV27 and TRBJ2-3; 9 nucleotides line up with TRBD2. The CDR3 has 15 amino acids. The germline V gene has CDR1 MNHEY and CDR2 SMNVEV (reference sequence). V gave up 5 bases and J gave up 4 bases; unmatched junction bases: 7. Written as DNA, the CDR3 is TGTGCCAGCAGTCCCTTCGGGACTAGCTCAGATACGCAGTATTTT. Amino acids: CASSPFGTSSDTQYF.

V is TRBV7-2 and J is TRBJ2-7; 7 bases line up with TRBD1. Germline V gene sequence: CDR1 SGHTA, CDR2 FQGNSA. CDR3 size: 15 residues. Unmatched junction bases numbered 5, after V lost 2 bases and J lost 1 base. The chain's CDR3 is CASSLRARGSYEQYF. In DNA form, the CDR3 reads TGTGCCAGCAGCTTAAGGGCCAGGGGGTCCTACGAGCAGTACTTC.

The J gene is TRBJ1-3, the V gene TRBV24-1; TRBD1 aligns across 8 bases. From germline, CDR1 is KGHDR and CDR2 SFDVKD. This CDR3 has 15 residues. With 4 bases clipped from V and 6 bases from J, the junction kept 7 bases outside the gene matches. As DNA, the CDR3 is TGTGCCACCAGTGAATGGACAGGGAACCCAAACACCATATATTTT. It codes for CATSEWTGNPNTIYF.

This chain joins TRBV27 and TRBJ1-5; D call uncertain. This CDR3 has 13 residues. Germline loops: CDR1 MNHEY, CDR2 SMNVEV (reference sequence). Trimming removed 2 bases at V and 6 bases at J, with 8 bases between. The chain's CDR3 is CASSLAEGQPQHF. The CDR3 DNA sequence: TGTGCCAGCAGTTTAGCCGAGGGTCAGCCCCAGCATTTT.

The CDR3 loop is CASSYVIRGDDGYTF. The CDR3 bases are TGTGCCAGCAGTTACGTCATCAGGGGAGACGATGGCTACACCTTC. The gene calls are TRBV6-5 and TRBJ1-2; maybe TRBD1 (6 bases). The V end lost 2 bases, the J end lost 6 bases, and 16 bases lay between the germline ends. This CDR3 contains 15 residues. CDR1 and CDR2 (germline): MNHEY, SVGAGI.

The chain is built from TRBV28 and TRBJ1-2, with D maybe TRBD1 (6 bases). The germline gives CDR1 MDHEN, CDR2 SYDVKM. Between the trimmed V and J ends, which lost 10 bases and 4 bases, there was a span of 16 bases. This CDR3 contains 13 residues. The CDR3 sequence is CATLPRTAYGYTF. Here the CDR3 DNA reads TGTGCCACCCTCCCCAGGACAGCCTATGGCTACACCTTC.

The rearrangement joins TRBV28 to TRBJ1-2, with D possibly TRBD1 on 5 matching bases. Per germline, CDR1 MDHEN and CDR2 SYDVKM. There are 15 residues in the CDR3. The V and J ends lost 5 bases and 5 bases respectively, with 18 bases between them. Written as DNA, the CDR3 is TGTGCCAGCAGTCCACAGGCCCCCCAACTATATGGCTACACCTTC. This translates into CASSPQAPQLYGYTF.

This chain uses TRBV15 with TRBJ1-2; 9 positions agree with TRBD1. V dropped 11 bases and J dropped 2; count of bases not matched to a gene: 6. The germline gives CDR1 LNHNV, CDR2 YYDKDF (reference sequence). CDR3 length equals 13 residues. The CDR3 sequence is CAPRDRENYGYTF. The CDR3, as DNA: TGTGCCCCAAGGGACAGGGAGAACTATGGCTACACCTTC.

DNA for the CDR3: TGTGCCTGGAGTGGGAACAGGGATACTGAAGCTTTCTTT. This translates into CAWSGNRDTEAFF. This chain connects TRBV30 to TRBJ1-1, with D perhaps TRBD1 (6 bases). Germline V gives CDR1 GTSNPN, CDR2 SVGIG (reference sequence). V gave up 1 base and J gave up 5 bases, with 11 bases separating them. CDR3 length: 13 residues.